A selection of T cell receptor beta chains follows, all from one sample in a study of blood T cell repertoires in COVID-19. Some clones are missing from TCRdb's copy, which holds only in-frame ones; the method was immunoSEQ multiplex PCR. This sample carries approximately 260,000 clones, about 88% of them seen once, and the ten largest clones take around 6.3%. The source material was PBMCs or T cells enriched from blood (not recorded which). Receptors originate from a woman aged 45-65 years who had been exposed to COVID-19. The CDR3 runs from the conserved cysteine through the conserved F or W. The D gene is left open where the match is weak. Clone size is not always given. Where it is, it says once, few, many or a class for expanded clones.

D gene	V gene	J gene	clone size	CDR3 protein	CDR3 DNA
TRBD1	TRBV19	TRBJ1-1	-	CASSRRQGGRNTEAFF	TGTGCCAGTTCTCGGCGACAGGGAGGTAGGAACACTGAAGCTTTCTTT
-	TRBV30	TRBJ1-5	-	CAWSARDNQPQHF	TGTGCCTGGAGTGCGAGAGACAATCAGCCCCAGCATTTT
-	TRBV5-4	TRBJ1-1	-	CASSPQSGITEAFF	TGTGCCAGCAGCCCCCAATCGGGAATTACTGAAGCTTTCTTT
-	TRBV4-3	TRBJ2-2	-	CASSQAPGHGGMMELFF	TGCGCCAGCAGCCAAGCTCCGGGACACGGGGGGATGATGGAGCTGTTTTTT
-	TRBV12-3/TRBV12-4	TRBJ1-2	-	CASRTGHYGYTF	TGTGCCAGCAGGACAGGCCACTATGGCTACACCTTC
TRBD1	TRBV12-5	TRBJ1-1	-	CASGLGDRVHTEAFF	TGTGCTAGTGGTTTGGGGGACAGGGTCCACACTGAAGCTTTCTTT
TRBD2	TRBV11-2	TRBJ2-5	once	CASSLGTSGAETQYF	TGTGCCAGCAGCTTAGGGACTAGCGGGGCGGAGACCCAGTACTTC
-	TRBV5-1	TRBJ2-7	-	CASSLGAGFYEQYF	TGCGCCAGCAGCTTGGGGGCCGGATTCTACGAGCAGTACTTC
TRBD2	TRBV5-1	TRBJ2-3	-	CASSPSGGMADTQYF	TGCGCCAGCAGCCCCAGCGGGGGGATGGCAGATACGCAGTATTTT
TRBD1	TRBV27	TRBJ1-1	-	CASSPRQGMNTEAFF	TGTGCCAGCAGTCCCCGACAGGGTATGAACACTGAAGCTTTCTTT
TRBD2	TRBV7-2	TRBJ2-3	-	CASSLAGVFGGGDTQYF	TGTGCCAGCAGCTTAGCCGGCGTCTTCGGCGGGGGAGATACGCAGTATTTT
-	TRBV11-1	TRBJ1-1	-	CASSPSRGMNTEAFF	TGTGCCAGCAGCCCCTCACGAGGGATGAACACTGAAGCTTTCTTT
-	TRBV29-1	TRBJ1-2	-	CSVVEDRGFYGYTF	TGCAGCGTTGTAGAAGACAGAGGTTTCTATGGCTACACCTTC
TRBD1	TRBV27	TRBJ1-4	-	CASSLSGTGIGEKLFF	TGTGCCAGCAGTTTATCTGGGACAGGGATTGGTGAAAAACTGTTTTTT
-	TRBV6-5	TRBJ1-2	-	CASSYGGADYGYTF	TGTGCCAGCAGTTACGGGGGGGCTGACTATGGCTACACCTTC
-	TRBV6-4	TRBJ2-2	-	CASSRNLQGRRTGELFF	TGTGCCAGCAGTAGGAATCTACAGGGTCGGAGGACCGGGGAGCTGTTTTTT
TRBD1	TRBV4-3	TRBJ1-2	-	CASSQDGTENYGYTF	TGCGCCAGCAGCCAAGATGGGACAGAGAACTATGGCTACACCTTC
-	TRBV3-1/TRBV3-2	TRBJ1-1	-	CASSQGQVTEAFF	TGTGCCAGCAGCCAGGGGCAGGTCACTGAAGCTTTCTTT
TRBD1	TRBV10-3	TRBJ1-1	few	CATRSQGRTEAFF	TGTGCCACCCGATCACAGGGGCGCACTGAAGCTTTCTTT
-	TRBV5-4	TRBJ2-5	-	CASSPPRQGGRETQYF	TGTGCCAGCAGCCCACCTCGACAGGGAGGACGAGAGACCCAGTACTTC